This T cell receptor beta chain emerged from a study of regulatory and conventional T cells in RAG deficiency. The method was immunoSEQ multiplex PCR; TCRdb's version includes in-frame clones alone and lacks a portion of them. The table has some 30,000 clones, around 89% seen once; the top ten hold 12% to 15%. This clone was seen only once. This CDR3 is 17 amino acids long. V was clipped by 0 bases and J by 3 bases; unmatched bases: 11. Germline loops: CDR1 ENHRY, CDR2 SYGVKD. The sample also formed part of further work on regulatory T cells. That source adds: Primers: 52 TRBV forward and 13 TRBJ reverse. Patient repertoires had restricted TRB V-J pairs and skewed V and J usage, most in Tregs.

The rearrangement links TRBV10-3 to TRBJ2-7; 7 bases align to TRBD1. Sequencing was done on a sample of CD8+ T cells sorted from blood. This receptor was identified in a human donor in good health. CDR3 sequence reads: CAISESNRFRDSYEQYF. The DNA of the CDR3 is TGTGCCATCAGTGAGTCGAATCGTTTCAGGGACAGCTACGAGCAGTACTTC.